These 14 T cell receptor beta chains were all obtained from the same sample, sequenced in a study of identical twins. Each CDR3 protein gets one entry after TCRdb re-called the 5' RACE reads with MiXCR. Of hundreds of thousands of distinct CDR3 sequences in the sample, around 24% are singletons; the top ten hold around 3%. This same sample was also part of a study on T cells expressing NK-cell markers.

Sample: CD4+ T cells sorted from blood. These receptors all stem from a woman under 30 in good health.

This clonotype was seen a handful of times. The chain is built from TRBV15 and TRBJ2-1, with 8 bases fitting TRBD2. Germline lookup yields CDR1 LNHNV and CDR2 YYDKDF (reference sequence). Losses at the gene ends were 0 bases for V and 0 bases for J; bases not matched to a gene: 4. This CDR3 has 17 residues. CDR3 DNA sequence: TGTGCCACCAGCAGAGATCGAGCGGGAGTCTCCTACAATGAGCAGTTCTTC. It is translated as CATSRDRAGVSYNEQFF.

The chain links TRBV13 to TRBJ2-2; 9 bases agree with TRBD2. Germline CDR1 PRHDT, CDR2 FYEKMQ (reference sequence). J gave up 2 bases and V 2 bases, and 3 bases lay outside the gene matches. The CDR3 sequence is 16 residues long. DNA for the CDR3: TGTGCCAGCAGCTTACTGACTAGCGGTAACACCGGGGAGCTGTTTTTT. It yields the protein CASSLLTSGNTGELFF.

This clonotype was seen a handful of times. The rearrangement joins TRBV5-1 to TRBJ2-1, with D perhaps assigned TRBD1 or TRBD2 (5 bases each). Germline V lookup: CDR1 SGHRS, CDR2 YFSETQ. The CDR3 extends over 15 amino acids. V lost 6 bases and J 0 bases, leaving 13 bases between the germline ends. In DNA, the CDR3 is TGCGCCAGCAAGGGTGGGGGTGGCTCCTACAATGAGCAGTTCTTC. Its translation is CASKGGGGSYNEQFF.

The chain recombines TRBV7-2 with TRBJ2-1, with 9 bases matching TRBD2. CDR3 length: 15 residues. In germline, CDR1 is SGHTA, CDR2 FQGNSA. V was pared by 2 bases and J by 5 bases, with 4 bases of the junction left unmatched. The CDR3 sequence is CASSLSSGTHNEQFF. As DNA, the CDR3 is TGTGCCAGCAGCTTATCTAGCGGGACGCACAATGAGCAGTTCTTC.

Of note for this clonotype: One end of the junction varies from germline; a read error may be responsible. This chain connects TRBV27 to TRBJ2-7, with D possibly TRBD2 on 6 matching bases. Per the germline V gene, CDR1 is MNHEY and CDR2 is SMNVEV (reference sequence). The length of the CDR3 is 15 residues. The CDR3 bases are TGTGCCAGCAGTTCCCCGGGACTTGGTCTCTACGGGCAGTACTTC. The encoded protein is CASSSPGLGLYGQYF.

Concerning this clonotype itself: This sequence may be a read error, since a much larger clone differs from it by one base. This chain connects TRBV3-1 to TRBJ2-1, with 11 bases aligning to TRBD2. Germline assignment: CDR1 LGHDT and CDR2 YNNKEL (reference sequence). The CDR3 is 20 residues long. V was pared by 8 bases and J by 0 bases, with 18 bases of the junction left unmatched. DNA for the CDR3: TGTGCCAGCTGGGGCCCTGTAGCGGGGGGGCCAGGGCCCTCCTACAATGAGCAGTTCTTC. As protein: CASWGPVAGGPGPSYNEQFF.

The J gene is TRBJ2-2, the V gene TRBV20-1; tentative D call: TRBD1 (6 bases). The V gene's germline CDR1 is DFQATT and CDR2 SNEGSKA (reference sequence). CDR3 length equals 12 residues. With 5 bases removed from V and 6 bases from J, the gap between germline ends came to 10 bases. Here the CDR3 reads CSASGTSGELFF. CDR3 nucleotides: TGCAGTGCTTCCGGGACATCCGGGGAGCTGTTTTTT.

This clonotype was observed a few times. The chain combines TRBV5-1 with TRBJ2-2, with D perhaps matching TRBD2 (5 bases). The germline V gene has CDR1 SGHRS and CDR2 YFSETQ. Trimming stripped 3 bases from V and 4 bases from J, with 13 bases between. The CDR3 sequence is 15 residues long. In nucleotides, the CDR3 is TGCGCCAGCAGCTCTGGAGCGGAGGCCACCGGGGAGCTGTTTTTT. This codes for CASSSGAEATGELFF.

The rearrangement joins TRBV12-3 or TRBV12-4 to TRBJ1-2; unclear D gene. The ends were cut back, 3 bases at V and 4 bases at J, with 6 bases in the middle. This CDR3 region has 12 residues. This CDR3 is CASSFRFYGYTF. CDR3 nucleotide sequence: TGTGCCAGCAGTTTCAGGTTCTATGGCTACACCTTC.

V gene TRBV5-1 combines with J gene TRBJ2-1; 11 bases align to TRBD2. This CDR3 is 17 amino acids long. CDR1 and CDR2 (germline): SGHRS, YFSETQ. The V gene end was trimmed by 1 base and the J gene end by 7 bases; junction bases not matched to a gene: 10. CDR3 coding DNA: TGCGCCAGCAGCTTGCGTAGCGGGGGGGCCTTAAGGAATGAGCAGTTCTTC. Its translation: CASSLRSGGALRNEQFF.

The chain has TRBV6-1 and TRBJ2-3, with 13 bases that match TRBD2. J lost 9 bases, V lost 6 bases, and 6 bases had no gene match. CDR1 MNHNS and CDR2 SASEGT come from the germline V gene. This CDR3 region has 14 residues. CDR3 sequence reads: CASRLAGGPGTQYF. The CDR3 nucleotides read TGTGCCAGCAGACTAGCGGGGGGGCCGGGAACGCAGTATTTT.

The chain joins TRBV9 to TRBJ2-1; 9 bases fit TRBD2. Trimming cost V 4 bases and J 6 bases; bases outside gene matches: 14. The CDR3 spans 17 residues. The germline CDR1 and CDR2 sequences are SGDLS and YYNGEE. The CDR3: CASSPGTSRERVNEQFF. The CDR3 bases are TGTGCCAGCAGCCCCGGGACTAGCAGAGAGAGGGTCAATGAGCAGTTCTTC.

This clonotype was seen only a few times. The chain employs TRBV5-5 and TRBJ1-1; D not certain. V shed 3 bases and J shed 1 base, with 13 bases lying between them. Germline lookup yields CDR1 SGHKS and CDR2 YYEKEE (reference sequence). There are 15 residues in the CDR3. CDR3 in amino acids: CASSSVPAGNTEAFF. Written as DNA, the CDR3 is TGTGCCAGCAGCTCGGTGCCCGCAGGGAACACTGAAGCTTTCTTT.

CDR3 sequence: CASSRQRNYEQYF. The CDR3 DNA reads as TGTGCCAGCAGCAGACAGAGAAACTACGAGCAGTACTTC. The chain is built from TRBV6-6 and TRBJ2-7; weak D call: TRBD1 (5 bases). The V and J ends lost 6 bases and 3 bases respectively, with 12 bases between them. The V gene's germline CDR1 is MNHNY and CDR2 SVGAGI (reference sequence). The CDR3 runs to 13 residues.